The clone carrying this TCR beta chain showed up many times. The data stem from a study of T-cell reconstitution after alpha-beta-depleted transplantation in children. TCRbeta library preparation incorporated unique molecular identifiers. TCRdb redid the calling of the PCR reads with MiXCR, one entry per CDR3 protein. Of 120,000 or so distinct CDR3 sequences listed, under 13% were seen once; the top ten hold around 8.5%. The V end lost 0 bases, the J end lost 10 bases, and 10 bases lay between the germline ends. The CDR3 consists of 14 residues. Germline loops: CDR1 KGHSH, CDR2 LQKENI. The TCR was taken from a human donor who donated a stem cell graft to a child with acute lymphoblastic leukemia. J is TRBJ1-6 and V is TRBV18; D is perhaps TRBD1 (5 bases). The material sequenced was PBMCs from the stem cell graft donor, taken from the stem cell graft. CDR3 sequence: CASSPPSRDSPLHF. The CDR3 region has the DNA TGTGCCAGCTCACCACCGTCCCGGGACTCACCCCTCCACTTT. The full variable domain, rest sourced from reference TRBV18 and TRBJ1-6, is NAGVMQNPRHLVRRRGQEARLRCSPMKGHSHVYWYRQLPEEGLKFMVYLQKENIIDESGMPKERFSAEFPKEGPSILRIQQVVRGDSAAYFCASSPPSRDSPLHFGNGTRLTVT.